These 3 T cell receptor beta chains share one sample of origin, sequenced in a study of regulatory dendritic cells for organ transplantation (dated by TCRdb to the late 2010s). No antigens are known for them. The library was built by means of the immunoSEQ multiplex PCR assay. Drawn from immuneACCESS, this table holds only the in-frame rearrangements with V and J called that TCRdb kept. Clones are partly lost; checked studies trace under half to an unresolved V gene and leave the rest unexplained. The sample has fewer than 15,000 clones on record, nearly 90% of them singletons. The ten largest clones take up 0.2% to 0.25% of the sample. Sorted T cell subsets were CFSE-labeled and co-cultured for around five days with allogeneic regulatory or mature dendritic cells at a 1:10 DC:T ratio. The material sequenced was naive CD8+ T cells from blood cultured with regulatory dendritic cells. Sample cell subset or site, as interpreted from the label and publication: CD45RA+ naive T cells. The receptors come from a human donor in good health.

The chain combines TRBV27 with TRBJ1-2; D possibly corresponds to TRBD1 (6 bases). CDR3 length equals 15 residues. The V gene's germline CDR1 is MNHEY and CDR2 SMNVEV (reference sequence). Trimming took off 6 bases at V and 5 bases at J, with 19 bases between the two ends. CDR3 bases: TGTGCCAGCAGCCGAGAAATGGCAGGGGTATATGGCTACACCTTC. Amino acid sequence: CASSREMAGVYGYTF.

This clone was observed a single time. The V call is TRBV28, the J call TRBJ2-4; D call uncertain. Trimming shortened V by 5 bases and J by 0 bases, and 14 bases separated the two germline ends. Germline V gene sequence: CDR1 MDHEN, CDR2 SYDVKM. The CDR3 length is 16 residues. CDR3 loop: CASSPDKSIAKNIQYF. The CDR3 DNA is TGTGCCAGCAGTCCCGATAAAAGCATAGCCAAAAACATTCAGTACTTC.

CDR3 amino acids: CASSKPGTGEFF. DNA of the CDR3: TGTGCCAGCAGTAAACCAGGGACAGGGGAGTTCTTC. This sequence joins TRBV27 and TRBJ2-1; 10 nucleotides align to TRBD1. The germline CDR1 and CDR2 sequences are MNHEY and SMNVEV (reference sequence). The CDR3 length is 12 residues. Trimming cost V 5 bases and J 14 bases; bases outside gene matches: 6.